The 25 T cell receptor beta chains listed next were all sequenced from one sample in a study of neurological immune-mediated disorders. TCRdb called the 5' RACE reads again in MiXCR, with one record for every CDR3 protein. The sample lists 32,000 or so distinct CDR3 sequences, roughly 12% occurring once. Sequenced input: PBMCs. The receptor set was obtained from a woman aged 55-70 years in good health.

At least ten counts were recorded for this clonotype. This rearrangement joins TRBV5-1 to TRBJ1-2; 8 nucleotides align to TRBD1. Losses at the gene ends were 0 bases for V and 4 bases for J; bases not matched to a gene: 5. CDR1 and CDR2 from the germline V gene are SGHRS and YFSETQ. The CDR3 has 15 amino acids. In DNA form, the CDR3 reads TGCGCCAGCAGCTTGGAAATCGACAGGGGCTATGGCTACACCTTC. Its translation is CASSLEIDRGYGYTF. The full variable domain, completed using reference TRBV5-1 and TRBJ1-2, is KAGVTQTPRYLIKTRGQQVTLSCSPISGHRSVSWYQQTPGQGLQFLFEYFSETQRNKGNFPGRFSGRQFSNSRSEMNVSTLELGDSALYLCASSLEIDRGYGYTFGSGTRLTVV.

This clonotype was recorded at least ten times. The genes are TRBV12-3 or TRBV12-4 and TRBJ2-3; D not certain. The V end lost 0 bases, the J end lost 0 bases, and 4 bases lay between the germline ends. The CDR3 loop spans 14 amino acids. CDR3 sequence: CASSLAYSTDTQYF. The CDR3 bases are TGTGCCAGCAGTTTAGCGTACAGCACAGATACGCAGTATTTT.

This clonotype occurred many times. CDR3 sequence reads: CASSATTSSETQYF. CDR3 nucleotide sequence: TGCGCCAGCAGCGCTACCACAAGCAGTGAGACCCAGTACTTC. This chain links TRBV5-1 with TRBJ2-5; no definite D call. From germline, CDR1 is SGHRS and CDR2 YFSETQ. Between the trimmed V and J ends, which lost 4 bases and 5 bases, there was a span of 15 bases. The CDR3 runs to 14 residues.

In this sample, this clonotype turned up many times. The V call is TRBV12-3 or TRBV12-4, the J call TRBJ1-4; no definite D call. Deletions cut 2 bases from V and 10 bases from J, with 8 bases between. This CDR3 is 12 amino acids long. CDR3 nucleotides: TGTGCCAGCAGTTTACTCGAAGGAAAACTGTTTTTT. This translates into CASSLLEGKLFF.

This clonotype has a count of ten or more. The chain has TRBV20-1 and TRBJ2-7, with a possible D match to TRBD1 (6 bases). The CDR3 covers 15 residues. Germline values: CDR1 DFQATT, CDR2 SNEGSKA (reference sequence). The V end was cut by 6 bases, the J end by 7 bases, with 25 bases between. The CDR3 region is CSAWTDGTPRAEQYF. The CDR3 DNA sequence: TGCAGTGCCTGGACGGACGGGACACCAAGGGCGGAGCAGTACTTC.

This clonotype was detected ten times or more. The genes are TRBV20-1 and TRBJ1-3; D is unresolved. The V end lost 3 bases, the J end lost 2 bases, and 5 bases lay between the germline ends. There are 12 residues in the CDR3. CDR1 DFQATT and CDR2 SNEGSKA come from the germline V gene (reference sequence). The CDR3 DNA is TGCAGTGCTAGTGAGACTGGAAACACCATATATTTT. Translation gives CSASETGNTIYF.

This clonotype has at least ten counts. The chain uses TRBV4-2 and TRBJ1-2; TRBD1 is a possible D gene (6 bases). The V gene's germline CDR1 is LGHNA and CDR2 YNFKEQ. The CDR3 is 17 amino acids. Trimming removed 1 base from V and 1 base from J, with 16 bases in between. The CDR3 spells CASSQASGQTLNYGYTF. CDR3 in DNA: TGTGCCAGCAGCCAAGCCTCCGGACAGACTCTTAACTATGGCTACACCTTC.

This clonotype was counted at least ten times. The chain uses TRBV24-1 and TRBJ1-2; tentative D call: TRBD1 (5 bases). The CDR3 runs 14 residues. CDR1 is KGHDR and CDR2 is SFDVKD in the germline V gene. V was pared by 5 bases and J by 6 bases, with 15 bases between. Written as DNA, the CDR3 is TGTGCCACCAGTGGGGCAGGGCCTCCACATGGCTACACCTTC. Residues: CATSGAGPPHGYTF.

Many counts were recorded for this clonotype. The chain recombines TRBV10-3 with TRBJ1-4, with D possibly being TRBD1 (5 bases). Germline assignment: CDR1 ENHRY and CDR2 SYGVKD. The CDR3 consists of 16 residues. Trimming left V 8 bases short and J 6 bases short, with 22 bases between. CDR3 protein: CAIWGDSQRGDEKLFF. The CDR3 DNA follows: TGTGCCATCTGGGGTGACAGCCAGAGAGGGGATGAAAAACTGTTTTTT.

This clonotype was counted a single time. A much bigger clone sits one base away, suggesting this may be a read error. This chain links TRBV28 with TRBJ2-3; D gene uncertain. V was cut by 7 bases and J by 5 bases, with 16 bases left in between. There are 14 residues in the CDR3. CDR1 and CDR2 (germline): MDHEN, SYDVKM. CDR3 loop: CASISRHRIDTQYF. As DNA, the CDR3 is TGTGCCAGCATCAGCAGGCACCGCATAGATACGCAGTATTTT.

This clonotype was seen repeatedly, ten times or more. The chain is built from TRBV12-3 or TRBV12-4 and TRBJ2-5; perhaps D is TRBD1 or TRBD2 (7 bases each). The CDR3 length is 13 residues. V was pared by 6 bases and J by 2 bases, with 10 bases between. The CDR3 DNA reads TGTGCCAGCAGCAGGGGGGGGCAAGAGACCCAGTACTTC. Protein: CASSRGGQETQYF.

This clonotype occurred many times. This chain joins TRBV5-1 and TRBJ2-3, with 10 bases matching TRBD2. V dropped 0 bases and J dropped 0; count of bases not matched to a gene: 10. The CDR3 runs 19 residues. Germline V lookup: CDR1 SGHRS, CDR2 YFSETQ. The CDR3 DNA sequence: TGCGCCAGCAGCTTGGGGCGGTCTAGCGGGGGCCTCAGCACAGATACGCAGTATTTT. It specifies CASSLGRSSGGLSTDTQYF. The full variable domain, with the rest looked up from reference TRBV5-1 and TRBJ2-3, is KAGVTQTPRYLIKTRGQQVTLSCSPISGHRSVSWYQQTPGQGLQFLFEYFSETQRNKGNFPGRFSGRQFSNSRSEMNVSTLELGDSALYLCASSLGRSSGGLSTDTQYFGPGTRLTVL.

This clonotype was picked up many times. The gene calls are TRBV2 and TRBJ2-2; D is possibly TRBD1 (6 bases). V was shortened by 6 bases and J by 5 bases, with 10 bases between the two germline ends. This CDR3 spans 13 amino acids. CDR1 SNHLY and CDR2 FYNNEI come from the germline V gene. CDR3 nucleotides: TGTGCCAGCAGGCCCACAGGGACCGGGGAGCTGTTTTTT. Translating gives CASRPTGTGELFF.

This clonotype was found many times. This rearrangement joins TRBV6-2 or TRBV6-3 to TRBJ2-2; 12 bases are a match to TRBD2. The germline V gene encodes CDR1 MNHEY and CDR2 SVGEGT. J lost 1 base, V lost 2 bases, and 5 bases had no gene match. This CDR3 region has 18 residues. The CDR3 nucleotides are TGTGCCAGCAGTTACCTGACTAGCGGGGGACTGAACACCGGGGAGCTGTTTTTT. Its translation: CASSYLTSGGLNTGELFF.

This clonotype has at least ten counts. CDR3 bases: TGTGCCAGCAGTAAACAGGGTCAGGGAGATACGCAGTATTTT. Protein: CASSKQGQGDTQYF. The V call is TRBV6-6, the J call TRBJ2-3, with D perhaps TRBD1 (6 bases). The germline CDR1 and CDR2 sequences are MNHNY and SVGAGI (reference sequence). The CDR3 totals 14 residues. V was cut by 5 bases and J by 5 bases, with 14 bases left in between.

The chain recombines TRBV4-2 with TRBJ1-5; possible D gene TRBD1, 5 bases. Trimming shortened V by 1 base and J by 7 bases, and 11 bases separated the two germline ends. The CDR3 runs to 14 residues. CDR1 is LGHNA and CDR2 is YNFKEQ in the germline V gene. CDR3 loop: CASSQGGVNQPQHF. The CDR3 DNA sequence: TGTGCCAGCAGCCAAGGAGGGGTCAACCAGCCCCAGCATTTT.

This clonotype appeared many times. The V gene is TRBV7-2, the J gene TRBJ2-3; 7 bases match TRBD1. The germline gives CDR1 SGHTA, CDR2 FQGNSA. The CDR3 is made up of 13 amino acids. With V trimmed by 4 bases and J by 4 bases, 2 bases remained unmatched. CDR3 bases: TGTGCCAGCAGCTCGACAGGGCCAGATACGCAGTATTTT. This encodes CASSSTGPDTQYF.

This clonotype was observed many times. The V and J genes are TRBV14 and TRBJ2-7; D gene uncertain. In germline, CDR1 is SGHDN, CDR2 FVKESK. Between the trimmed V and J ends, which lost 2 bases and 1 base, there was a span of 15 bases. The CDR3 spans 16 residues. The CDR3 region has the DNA TGTGCCAGCAGCCAATCACGTAGTCTGAAATCCTACGAGCAGTACTTC. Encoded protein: CASSQSRSLKSYEQYF. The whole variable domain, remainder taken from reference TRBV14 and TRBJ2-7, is EAGVTQFPSHSVIEKGQTVTLRCDPISGHDNLYWYRRVMGKEIKFLLHFVKESKQDESGMPNNRFLAERTGGTYSTLKVQPAELEDSGVYFCASSQSRSLKSYEQYFGPGTRLTVT.

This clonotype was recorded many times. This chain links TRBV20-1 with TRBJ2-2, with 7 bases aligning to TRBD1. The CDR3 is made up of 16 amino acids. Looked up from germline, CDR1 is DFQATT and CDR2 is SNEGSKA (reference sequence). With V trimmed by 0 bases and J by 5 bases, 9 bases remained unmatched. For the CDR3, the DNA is TGCAGTGCTAGAGATAGACGACAGGGTCGGACCGGGGAGCTGTTTTTT. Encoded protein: CSARDRRQGRTGELFF.

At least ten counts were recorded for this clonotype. CDR3 sequence (DNA): TGTGCCAGCAGTTTGGGACTAGCGACGAATGAGCAGTTCTTC. It translates to CASSLGLATNEQFF. The chain recombines TRBV12-3 or TRBV12-4 with TRBJ2-1; 10 bases agree with TRBD2. Trimming removed 3 bases from V and 7 bases from J; junction bases left unmatched: 3. The CDR3 is 14 amino acids.

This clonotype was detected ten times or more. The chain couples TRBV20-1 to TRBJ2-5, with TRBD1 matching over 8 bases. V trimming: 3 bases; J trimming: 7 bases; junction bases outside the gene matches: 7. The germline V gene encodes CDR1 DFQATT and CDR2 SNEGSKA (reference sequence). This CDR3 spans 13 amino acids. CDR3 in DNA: TGCAGTGCTAGGAAGCAGGGGGCTGGGACCCAGTACTTC. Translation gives CSARKQGAGTQYF.

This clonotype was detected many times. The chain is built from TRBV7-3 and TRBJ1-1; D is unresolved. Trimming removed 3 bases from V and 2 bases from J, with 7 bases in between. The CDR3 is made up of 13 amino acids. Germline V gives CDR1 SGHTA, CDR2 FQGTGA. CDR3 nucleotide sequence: TGTGCCAGCAGCTTTTCGGGAAACACTGAAGCTTTCTTT. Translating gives CASSFSGNTEAFF. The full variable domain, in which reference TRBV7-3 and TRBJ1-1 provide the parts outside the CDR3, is GAGVSQTPSNKVTEKGKYVELRCDPISGHTALYWYRQSLGQGPEFLIYFQGTGAADDSGLPNDRFFAVRPEGSVSTLKIQRTERGDSAVYLCASSFSGNTEAFFGQGTRLTVV.

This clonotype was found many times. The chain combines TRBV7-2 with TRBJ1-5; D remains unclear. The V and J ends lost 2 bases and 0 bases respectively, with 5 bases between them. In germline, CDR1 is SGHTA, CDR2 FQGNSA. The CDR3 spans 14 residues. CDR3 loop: CASSLYFSNQPQHF. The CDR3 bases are TGTGCCAGCAGCTTATACTTTAGCAATCAGCCCCAGCATTTT.

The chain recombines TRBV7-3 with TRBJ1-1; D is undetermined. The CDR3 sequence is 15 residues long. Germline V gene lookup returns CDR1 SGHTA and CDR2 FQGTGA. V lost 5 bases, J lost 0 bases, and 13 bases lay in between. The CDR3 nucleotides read TGTGCCAGCAGCCCCCGGGGTGTGCTGAACACTGAAGCTTTCTTT. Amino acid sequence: CASSPRGVLNTEAFF.

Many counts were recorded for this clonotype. This CDR3 reads CASSLGPESSGNTIYF. DNA for the CDR3: TGCGCCAGCAGCTTGGGACCGGAGAGCTCTGGAAACACCATATATTTT. The chain links TRBV5-1 to TRBJ1-3; D gene unclear. The V gene's germline CDR1 is SGHRS and CDR2 YFSETQ. V lost 0 bases and J 0 bases, leaving 10 bases between the germline ends. The CDR3 has 16 residues.